Listed here are 20 T cell receptor beta chains from one sample, sequenced in a study of shared clonotypes between healthy human individuals. Profiled with immunoSEQ multiplex PCR; TCRdb holds only in-frame clones, not every one. The profile covers about 730,000 clones, with roughly 72% appearing a single time and approximately 2% taken by the ten largest. Input material: memory CD4+ T cells sorted from blood. Subset in this sample: CD45RA-negative fraction. The receptors originated from a woman aged 25 to 39 in good health.

The chain employs TRBV7-3 and TRBJ2-1; 11 bases are shared with TRBD2. There are 15 residues in the CDR3. The germline V gene encodes CDR1 SGHTA and CDR2 FQGTGA. Germline trimming cut 2 bases from V and 7 bases from J; bases unmatched to any gene: 4. The CDR3 reads CASSLGSGRVNEQFF. The DNA for the CDR3 is TGTGCCAGCAGCTTAGGTAGCGGGAGGGTAAATGAGCAGTTCTTC.

J is TRBJ2-3 and V is TRBV19; D tentatively reads TRBD1 or TRBD2 (5 bases each). There are 16 residues in the CDR3. Germline-derived CDR1 and CDR2 are LNHDA and SQIVND (reference sequence). The V end lost 4 bases, the J end lost 6 bases, and 20 bases lay between the germline ends. The CDR3 spells CASSTWGSGQVDTQYF. In nucleotides, the CDR3 is TGTGCCAGTAGTACTTGGGGGTCAGGCCAGGTTGATACGCAGTATTTT.

This clone was seen a single time. The chain has TRBV28 and TRBJ1-1; TRBD1 matches at 9 bases. V gave up 8 bases and J gave up 4 bases; unmatched junction bases: 5. Germline V gene lookup returns CDR1 MDHEN and CDR2 SYDVKM. The CDR3 spans 13 residues. For the CDR3, the DNA is TGTGCCAGCGAACAGGGGGCAAGCACTGAAGCTTTCTTT. Its protein product is CASEQGASTEAFF. The full variable domain, rest sourced from reference TRBV28 and TRBJ1-1, is DVKVTQSSRYLVKRTGEKVFLECVQDMDHENMFWYRQDPGLGLRLIYFSYDVKMKEKGDIPEGYSVSREKKERFSLILESASTNQTSMYLCASEQGASTEAFFGQGTRLTVV.

This sequence joins TRBV19 and TRBJ1-2; 9 nucleotides agree with TRBD1. V lost 2 bases and J lost 6; bases outside the gene matches: 7. CDR1 is LNHDA, CDR2 SQIVND, per germline (reference sequence). The CDR3 is made up of 15 amino acids. The CDR3 sequence: CASSIRDRAHNGYTF. The DNA for the CDR3 is TGTGCCAGTAGTATAAGGGACAGGGCTCATAATGGCTACACCTTC.

V is TRBV18 and J is TRBJ1-1, with D maybe TRBD1 (5 bases). This CDR3 spans 13 amino acids. Trimming removed 3 bases at V and 5 bases at J, with 10 bases between. In germline, CDR1 is KGHSH, CDR2 LQKENI. CDR3 loop: CASSPVEGTEAFF. CDR3 in DNA: TGTGCCAGCTCACCGGTCGAGGGGACTGAAGCTTTCTTT. Filled out from reference TRBV18 and TRBJ1-1, the complete variable domain reads NAGVMQNPRHLVRRRGQEARLRCSPMKGHSHVYWYRQLPEEGLKFMVYLQKENIIDESGMPKERFSAEFPKEGPSILRIQQVVRGDSAAYFCASSPVEGTEAFFGQGTRLTVV.

Points on this clone: Other DNA sequences of this sample code for an identical CDR3. V gene TRBV10-3 combines with J gene TRBJ2-7; unclear D gene. The germline gives CDR1 ENHRY, CDR2 SYGVKD. Between the trimmed V and J ends, which lost 9 bases and 1 base, there was a span of 10 bases. This CDR3 has 12 amino acids. The CDR3 coding sequence is TGTGCCATTTCAGAGCAGTCCTACGAGCAGTACTTC. Its protein product is CAISEQSYEQYF.

This clone has just a few counts. The CDR3, as DNA: TGTGCCAGTAGTATGAACTCACCTCCCTACGAGCAGTACTTC. The encoded protein is CASSMNSPPYEQYF. The chain has TRBV19 and TRBJ2-7; unclear D gene. This CDR3 contains 14 residues. V shed 3 bases and J shed 2 bases, with 11 bases lying between them. Germline lookup yields CDR1 LNHDA and CDR2 SQIVND (reference sequence).

The gene calls are TRBV4-2 and TRBJ1-2; D perhaps matches TRBD1 (5 bases). This CDR3 has 14 residues. CDR1 LGHNA and CDR2 YNFKEQ come from the germline V gene. V lost 4 bases and J 6 bases, leaving 15 bases between the germline ends. DNA for the CDR3: TGTGCCAGCAGCCTCGACAGACAGAGGGATGGCTACACCTTC. It translates to CASSLDRQRDGYTF.

The chain has TRBV19 and TRBJ2-2; TRBD2 aligns across 8 bases. The CDR3 is 16 amino acids. Germline V lookup: CDR1 LNHDA, CDR2 SQIVND (reference sequence). V lost 0 bases and J lost 0; bases outside the gene matches: 0. The chain's CDR3 is CASSIDGGANTGELFF. DNA for the CDR3: TGTGCCAGTAGTATAGACGGGGGGGCGAACACCGGGGAGCTGTTTTTT.

The chain links TRBV6-5 to TRBJ1-1; D is possibly TRBD1 (6 bases). CDR3 length equals 13 residues. Germline CDR1 and CDR2: MNHEY and SVGAGI. V dropped 7 bases and J dropped 7 bases, with 16 bases sitting between them. The CDR3 nucleotides are TGTGCCAGCACCGAAACAGGGTTTAATGAAGCTTTCTTT. Amino acids: CASTETGFNEAFF.

This chain uses TRBV15 with TRBJ2-5, with TRBD1 matching 8 bases. The trim removed 8 bases at V and 5 bases at J, leaving 10 bases unmatched. The germline gives CDR1 LNHNV, CDR2 YYDKDF (reference sequence). The CDR3 covers 14 residues. The CDR3 DNA is TGTGCCACCTCGGTCAGGGGGCGAAGGGAGACCCAGTACTTC. It specifies CATSVRGRRETQYF.

J is TRBJ1-2 and V is TRBV5-6; D gene ambiguous. Per germline, CDR1 SGHDT and CDR2 YYEEEE. The CDR3 extends over 16 amino acids. V gave up 4 bases and J gave up 8 bases, with 24 bases separating them. CDR3: CASSLEGAFSLLGYTF. CDR3 bases: TGTGCCAGCAGCCTCGAGGGCGCCTTCTCCCTTTTAGGCTACACCTTC. Drawing the rest from reference TRBV5-6 and TRBJ1-2, the complete variable domain is DAGVTQSPTHLIKTRGQQVTLRCSPKSGHDTVSWYQQALGQGPQFIFQYYEEEERQRGNFPDRFSGHQFPNYSSELNVNALLLGDSALYLCASSLEGAFSLLGYTFGSGTRLTVV.

This clone has only one observation. The CDR3 DNA reads as TGTGCCAGCAGCTTGGGGGGACGGCCTGGGACTAGCGGGACAGATACGCAGTATTTT. Amino acid sequence: CASSLGGRPGTSGTDTQYF. The chain employs TRBV5-4 and TRBJ2-3, with 12 bases identical to TRBD2. Germline assignment: CDR1 SGHNT and CDR2 YYREEE (reference sequence). The CDR3 spans 19 residues. Trimming removed 0 bases from V and 3 bases from J; junction bases left unmatched: 11.

V and J are TRBV7-8 and TRBJ1-5; 11 positions agree with TRBD1. The V segment lost 5 bases and the J segment 4 bases; nucleotides outside the gene matches: 7. The CDR3 length is 16 residues. Germline CDR1 is SGHVS and CDR2 is FQNEAQ. This chain's CDR3 is CASSSGWDRGNQPQHF. Here the CDR3 DNA reads TGTGCCAGCAGCAGTGGGTGGGACAGGGGGAATCAGCCCCAGCATTTT. Filled out from reference TRBV7-8 and TRBJ1-5, the complete variable domain reads GAGVSQSPRYKVAKRGQDVALRCDPISGHVSLFWYQQALGQGPEFLTYFQNEAQLDKSGLPSDRFFAERPEGSVSTLKIQRTQQEDSAVYLCASSSGWDRGNQPQHFGDGTRLSIL.

The chain combines TRBV5-1 with TRBJ2-3; 13 positions agree with TRBD2. This CDR3 has 16 amino acids. Looked up from germline, CDR1 is SGHRS and CDR2 is YFSETQ. Trimming removed 7 bases from V and 4 bases from J; junction bases left unmatched: 9. The CDR3 region is CASALRTSGRSDTQYF. As DNA, the CDR3 is TGCGCCAGCGCTCTTCGGACTAGCGGGAGATCAGATACGCAGTATTTT.

The chain combines TRBV6-5 with TRBJ1-3; no clear D gene. The CDR3 contains 13 residues. The V end was cut by 4 bases, the J end by 2 bases, with 6 bases between. CDR1 and CDR2 (germline): MNHEY, SVGAGI. The CDR3 nucleotides are TGTGCCAGCAGTTTAATCCCTGGAAACACCATATATTTT. Protein sequence: CASSLIPGNTIYF.

Notes on this clone: Other DNA sequences within the sample encode an identical CDR3. The CDR3 here is CASSLTSGGQETQYF. CDR3 DNA: TGTGCCAGCAGTTTGACTAGCGGGGGCCAAGAGACCCAGTACTTC. The chain combines TRBV28 with TRBJ2-5, with 12 bases that match TRBD2. Looked up from germline, CDR1 is MDHEN and CDR2 is SYDVKM. CDR3 length: 15 residues. The J segment lost 1 base and the V segment lost 3 bases, leaving 0 bases of the junction unmatched.

Only a few counts were recorded for this clone. The chain uses TRBV6-5 and TRBJ2-1; D possibly corresponds to TRBD1 (5 bases). V lost 6 bases and J 4 bases, leaving 10 bases between the germline ends. This CDR3 is 13 amino acids long. CDR1 MNHEY and CDR2 SVGAGI come from the germline V gene. CDR3 sequence: CASRKQAYNEQFF. CDR3 DNA: TGTGCCAGCAGGAAACAGGCTTACAATGAGCAGTTCTTC.

This chain connects TRBV27 to TRBJ2-1; 8 bases match TRBD1. Trimming cost V 8 bases and J 3 bases; bases outside gene matches: 12. This CDR3 contains 16 residues. Germline CDR1 and CDR2: MNHEY and SMNVEV (reference sequence). The CDR3 spells CASARQGRQFYNEQFF. The CDR3 DNA follows: TGTGCCAGCGCCCGACAGGGGCGACAATTCTACAATGAGCAGTTCTTC.

The genes are TRBV6-1 and TRBJ2-7, with 10 bases fitting TRBD2. The germline V gene encodes CDR1 MNHNS and CDR2 SASEGT. V shed 10 bases, J shed 2 bases, and the junction held 8 bases outside the gene matches. This CDR3 has 14 amino acids. CDR3 DNA sequence: TGTGCCATCGGCCAGCGGGAGGGCCCCTACGAGCAGTACTTC. Translated: CAIGQREGPYEQYF.